One sample yielded the 3 T cell receptor beta chains listed below, sequenced in a study of CD4+ T cells in melanoma. TCRdb keeps only in-frame clones here, not all; method: immunoSEQ multiplex PCR. The profile covers some 13,000 clones, with around 68% appearing a single time and 15% to 20% taken by the ten largest. Sequences were obtained from cells from a culture (not recorded whether cultured in vitro). The receptors stem from a human donor with melanoma.

This clone has more than one count but fewer than ten. The CDR3 here is CASSLRPNRGEQFF. The CDR3 DNA is TGTGCCAGCAGCTTACGACCTAACAGGGGGGAGCAGTTCTTC. This chain uses TRBV7-3 with TRBJ2-1; 8 bases align to TRBD1. The V gene's germline CDR1 is SGHTA and CDR2 FQGTGA. The CDR3 runs to 14 residues. V shed 2 bases, J shed 10 bases, and the junction held 7 bases outside the gene matches.

The chain has TRBV2 and TRBJ2-7; no clear D. V shed 6 bases and J shed 3 bases, with 12 bases lying between them. Germline CDR1 SNHLY, CDR2 FYNNEI. The CDR3 sequence is 13 residues long. The CDR3: CASRQALYYEQYF. Here the CDR3 DNA reads TGTGCCAGCAGGCAGGCCCTTTACTACGAGCAGTACTTC.

This clone was seen a single time. The V gene is TRBV7-8, the J gene TRBJ2-2; 9 nucleotides agree with TRBD1. V dropped 5 bases and J dropped 4; count of bases not matched to a gene: 8. The CDR3 spans 16 residues. The germline gives CDR1 SGHVS, CDR2 FQNEAQ. As DNA, the CDR3 is TGTGCCAGCAGCCCCTACAGGGGGCGAGGCACCGGGGAGCTGTTTTTT. Encoded protein: CASSPYRGRGTGELFF.